Listed here is a single TCR beta chain. The sample belongs to a study of technical replicates of blood from a few donors. Clones were read by immunoSEQ multiplex PCR, and TCRdb kept only the in-frame ones, dropping some. In the table there are fewer than 90,000 clones, 90% to 95% of which are singletons. The receptor's source is a human donor in good health. Sequenced sample: T cells isolated from PBMCs.

In DNA form, the CDR3 reads TGTGCCAGCAGCAAACGGGGGAATGAGCAGTTCTTC. Protein product: CASSKRGNEQFF. The chain carries TRBV11-3 and TRBJ2-1; D may be TRBD2 (6 bases). Germline loops: CDR1 SGHNT, CDR2 YENEEA. V gave up 5 bases and J gave up 7 bases, with 9 bases separating them. This CDR3 has 12 residues.